This T cell receptor beta chain was obtained from a study of blood T cell repertoires in COVID-19. Study background: The analysed material was cDNA or gDNA that came from T cells, B-cell-depleted T cells, or PBMCs.

This clone has more than one count but fewer than ten. The CDR3 runs 15 residues. CDR1 is MNHEY, CDR2 SVGAGI, per germline. The ends lost 6 bases at V and 7 bases at J; junction bases unmatched: 11. Enrolled through a virtual design, the participants were between about 18 and 89 years of age and came from about two dozen US areas. Clinical history reported by participants formed the basis on which cohorts were assigned. Per the study methods: Scientists estimated how many nucleated cells there were by amplifying reference gene primers. Profiled with immunoSEQ multiplex PCR; TCRdb holds only in-frame clones, not every one. The V and J calls and the clone size are those of that table, but D and trimming were determined from the DNA. Counted here are about 160,000 clones, over 75% occurring once; the ten biggest clones make up around 5.3%.

This receptor was taken from a woman aged 40 to 50 with acute COVID-19. This chain connects TRBV6-5 to TRBJ1-2; 10 bases are a match to TRBD1. The sample taken for sequencing was PBMCs or T cells enriched from blood (not recorded which). The CDR3 region has the DNA TGTGCCAGCAGCCGAGAGGACAGGGGGGGTGTTGGCTACACCTTC. As protein: CASSREDRGGVGYTF.